This entry describes one T cell receptor (beta chain). The data were obtained in a study of shared T cell receptors in the human thymus. The CDR3 length is 17 residues. The germline V gene encodes CDR1 MDHEN and CDR2 SYDVKM. Trimming took 2 bases from V and 7 from J; bases not matched to a gene: 14. Assay used: immunoSEQ multiplex PCR; TCRdb lists only in-frame clones, some missing. This sample has roughly 710,000 clones, with 80% to 90% found just once. These data also featured in a second study, about human thymus T cells. This second study says: Samples came from healthy Finnish infants during open corrective cardiac surgery. Thymus tissue was removed during corrective cardiac surgery. What appeared biased in thymic and blood repertoires was the usage of V and J genes. Related research found strongly overlapping thymic repertoires in unrelated individuals.

The V and J genes are TRBV28 and TRBJ1-5; 7 bases align to TRBD1. Sequencing used thymocytes. The receptor's source is a girl less than two years old with a congenital heart defect. CDR3 sequence: CASSLPSLRQGWQPQHF. The CDR3 DNA is TGTGCCAGCAGTTTACCATCGTTGAGACAGGGATGGCAGCCCCAGCATTTT. Complete variable domain (other parts from reference TRBV28 and TRBJ1-5): DVKVTQSSRYLVKRTGEKVFLECVQDMDHENMFWYRQDPGLGLRLIYFSYDVKMKEKGDIPEGYSVSREKKERFSLILESASTNQTSMYLCASSLPSLRQGWQPQHFGDGTRLSIL.